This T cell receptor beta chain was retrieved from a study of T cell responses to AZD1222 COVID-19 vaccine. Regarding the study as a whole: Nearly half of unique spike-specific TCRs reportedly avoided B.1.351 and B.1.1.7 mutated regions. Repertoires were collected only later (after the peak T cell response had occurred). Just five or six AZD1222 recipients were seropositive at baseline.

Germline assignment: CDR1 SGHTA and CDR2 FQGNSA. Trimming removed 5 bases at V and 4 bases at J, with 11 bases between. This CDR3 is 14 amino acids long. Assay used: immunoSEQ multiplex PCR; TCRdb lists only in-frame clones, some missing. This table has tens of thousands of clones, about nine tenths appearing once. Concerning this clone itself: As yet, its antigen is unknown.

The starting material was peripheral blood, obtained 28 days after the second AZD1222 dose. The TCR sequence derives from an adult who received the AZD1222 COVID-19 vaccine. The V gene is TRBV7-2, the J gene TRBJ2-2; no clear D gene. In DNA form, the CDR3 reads TGTGCCAGCAGCCCTACTTGGCTCACCGGGGAGCTGTTTTTT. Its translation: CASSPTWLTGELFF.